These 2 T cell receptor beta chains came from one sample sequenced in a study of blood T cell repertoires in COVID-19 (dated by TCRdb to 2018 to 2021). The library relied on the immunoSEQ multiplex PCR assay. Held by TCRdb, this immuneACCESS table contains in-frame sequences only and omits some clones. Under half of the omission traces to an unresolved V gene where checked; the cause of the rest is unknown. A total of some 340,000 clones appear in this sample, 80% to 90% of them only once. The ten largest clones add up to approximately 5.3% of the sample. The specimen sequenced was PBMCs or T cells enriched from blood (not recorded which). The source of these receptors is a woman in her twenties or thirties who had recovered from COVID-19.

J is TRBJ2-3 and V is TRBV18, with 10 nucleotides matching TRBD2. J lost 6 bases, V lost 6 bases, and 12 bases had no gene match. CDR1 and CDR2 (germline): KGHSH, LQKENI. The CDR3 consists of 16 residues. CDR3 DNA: TGTGCCAGCTCGCTCTTAGCGGGGGGAGGAAGTGATACGCAGTATTTT. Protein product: CASSLLAGGGSDTQYF. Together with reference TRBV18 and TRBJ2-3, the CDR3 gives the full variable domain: NAGVMQNPRHLVRRRGQEARLRCSPMKGHSHVYWYRQLPEEGLKFMVYLQKENIIDESGMPKERFSAEFPKEGPSILRIQQVVRGDSAAYFCASSLLAGGGSDTQYFGPGTRLTVL.

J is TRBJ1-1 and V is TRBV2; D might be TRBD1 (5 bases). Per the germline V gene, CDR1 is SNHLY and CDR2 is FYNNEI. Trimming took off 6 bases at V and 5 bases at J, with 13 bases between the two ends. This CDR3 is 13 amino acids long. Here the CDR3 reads CASRPRVRTEAFF. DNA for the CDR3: TGTGCCAGCAGACCCAGGGTGCGGACTGAAGCTTTCTTT.